These 10 T cell receptor beta chains were sequenced from one sample in a study of T cells after yellow fever vaccination. TCRdb reprocessed the 5' RACE reads via MiXCR and lists one record per CDR3 protein. The repertoire includes a few hundred thousand distinct CDR3 sequences, 3% to 4.5% of them detected once, and about a quarter sits in the top ten. This sample comprised PBMCs, obtained on the day of the yellow fever booster vaccination. The origin of the receptors is a man aged 18 to 29 who received the YFV17D yellow fever vaccine.

A few counts support this clonotype. The V call is TRBV10-3, the J call TRBJ2-1; the D gene could be TRBD1 or TRBD2 (6 bases each). The CDR3 sequence is 16 residues long. V was clipped by 4 bases and J by 6 bases, with 19 bases between them. The germline CDR1 and CDR2 sequences are ENHRY and SYGVKD. CDR3 nucleotides: TGTGCCATCAGTGGGGGGGCAGTGACGCGGCTCAATGAGCAGTTCTTC. It translates to CAISGGAVTRLNEQFF.

This clonotype has a handful of counts. One end of the junction fails to match germline, which may point to a read error. The chain employs TRBV7-9 and TRBJ1-2; TRBD1 might be the D (5 bases). CDR3 length: 15 amino acids. The germline V gene has CDR1 SEHNR and CDR2 FQNEAQ (reference sequence). DNA for the CDR3: TGTGCCAGCAGCATAGCCGGGGCCTCGGGTTATGGCTACACCTTC. Translated, it gives CASSIAGASGYGYTF.

In this sample, this clonotype turned up many times. At one end, the junction sequence differs from germline, possibly due to a read error. The gene calls are TRBV7-9 and TRBJ2-1; 9 bases match TRBD1. From germline, CDR1 is SEHNR and CDR2 FQNEAQ (reference sequence). The CDR3 spans 15 residues. The CDR3 loop is CASSETTGGYYEQFF. CDR3 sequence (DNA): TGTGCCAGCAGCGAAACCACAGGGGGCTACTATGAGCAGTTCTTC.

In this sample, this clonotype turned up many times. The rearrangement links TRBV7-8 to TRBJ2-3; 8 bases agree with TRBD2. Germline-derived CDR1 and CDR2 are SGHVS and FQNEAQ. Trimming at V came to 4 bases and at J to 6 bases, leaving 9 bases not matched to a gene. The CDR3 runs to 15 residues. The CDR3 reads CASSSRGRGDDTQYF. The DNA for the CDR3 is TGTGCCAGCAGCTCTCGGGGGCGGGGGGATGATACGCAGTATTTT.

This clonotype occurred many times. No DNA is shown, since the ends of the CDR3 on it are uncertain; the CDR3 is the one TCRdb lists. The chain employs TRBV7-3 and TRBJ2-5; TRBD1 is the table's D call and was not checked against the DNA. The CDR3 has 19 amino acids, counting both end residues. Germline assignment: CDR1 SGHTA and CDR2 FQGTGA. The CDR3 is CASSLVVFRGGGFLETQYF.

This clonotype was seen only a few times. The chain employs TRBV29-1 and TRBJ2-5, with TRBD2 identical over 11 bases. With 7 bases clipped from V and 0 bases from J, the junction kept 4 bases outside the gene matches. This CDR3 region has 14 residues. Looked up from germline, CDR1 is SQVTM and CDR2 is ANQGSEA. DNA for the CDR3: TGCAGCGGAAGACTAGCGGGGCACCAAGAGACCCAGTACTTC. Protein product: CSGRLAGHQETQYF.

This clonotype was seen at least ten times. The junction does not match germline at one end; this may be a read error. V is TRBV12-3 or TRBV12-4 and J is TRBJ2-7; perhaps TRBD1 as D (5 bases). The CDR3 spans 13 residues. The CDR3 sequence is CASSFGQSYEQYF. The DNA of the CDR3 is TGCGCCAGCAGCTTTGGACAATCCTACGAGCAGTACTTC.

This clonotype was observed a few times. The chain couples TRBV9 to TRBJ1-1; 7 bases fit TRBD1. Per germline, CDR1 SGDLS and CDR2 YYNGEE. The CDR3 is 12 residues long. V lost 4 bases and J lost 7; bases outside the gene matches: 4. CDR3 in amino acids: CASSQGGHEAFF. CDR3 sequence (DNA): TGTGCCAGCAGCCAGGGGGGACATGAAGCTTTCTTT.

About this clonotype itself: The junction departs from germline at one end; a sequencing error may be responsible. The V call is TRBV7-9, the J call TRBJ1-1; D call uncertain. Germline V gives CDR1 SEHNR, CDR2 FQNEAQ (reference sequence). CDR3 length: 14 residues. CDR3 nucleotides: TGTGCCTGCAGCTTAAGAAGAGTCGGGACTGAAGCTTTCTTT. Its protein product is CACSLRRVGTEAFF.

This clonotype occurred many times. The chain joins TRBV29-1 to TRBJ1-1; D is possibly TRBD1 (6 bases). The CDR3 runs to 15 residues. Trimming shortened V by 3 bases and J by 4 bases, and 18 bases separated the two germline ends. The germline V gene encodes CDR1 SQVTM and CDR2 ANQGSEA. The CDR3 reads CSVDPGAGAGTEAFF. The CDR3 DNA reads TGCAGCGTTGACCCGGGGGCAGGGGCGGGCACTGAAGCTTTCTTT.